There are many counts of the clone carrying this TCR beta chain. As yet, its antigen is unknown. Germline lookup yields CDR1 SQVTM and CDR2 ANQGSEA. The V end lost 2 bases, the J end lost 6 bases, and 13 bases lay between the germline ends. The CDR3 is 13 amino acids. Molecular barcoding with unique molecular identifiers was used for the TCRbeta library. One entry per CDR3 protein results from TCRdb running MiXCR on the PCR reads. The table shows approximately 650,000 distinct CDR3 sequences, with around 13% occurring only once. This specimen comes from a study of T-cell reconstitution after alpha-beta-depleted transplantation in children. General observations from the study: It was reported that alpha-beta T cells came from several hundred expanded graft clones (about two months after transplant). Surviving recipient T cells and thymic progenitors underlay high day-60 TCRbeta diversity in some patients. T-cell counts and diversity were attributed mostly to newly produced T cells one year after transplant.

The receptor was derived from a girl aged 2 to 10 with congenital amegakaryocytic thrombocytopenia, due to receive a stem cell transplant. The gene calls are TRBV29-1 and TRBJ1-1, with D possibly TRBD1 on 5 matching bases. The sequencing used PBMCs, collected before TCRalphabeta/CD19-depleted stem cell transplant. CDR3: CSVESQGGAEAFF. The CDR3 DNA follows: TGCAGCGTTGAAAGCCAGGGAGGCGCTGAAGCTTTCTTT.